The clone carrying this TCR beta chain was found many times. What it recognizes is unknown. The sample belongs to a study of regulatory T cells in long-lasting Graves disease. Regarding the study as a whole: The persistent group shared 2,500 or so public clonotypes, more than the approximately 890 shared by new patients.

Time point defined: newly diagnosed GD, antithyroid drugs for less than 3 months. PBMC RNA served as the TCR library source. CDR3 regions were amplified by Arm-PCR using iRepertoire HTBI primers to build TCR beta libraries. Methods used by the authors: Identification across samples found approximately 67 TRBV and roughly 13 TRBJ segments. TCRdb recomputed calls from the multiplex PCR reads with MiXCR, one row per CDR3 protein. TCRdb's processing, not the authors' own work, is the source of the V and J calls. The table includes around 250,000 distinct CDR3 sequences, under 20% detected once. These same records also appear under a second study, on T cells in Graves' hyperthyroidism and ophthalmopathy. That publication notes: Initially, a first-round RT-PCR of the TCR CDR3 employed the HTBI primer set.

This specimen consisted of peripheral blood mononuclear cells (PBMCs), obtained at new diagnosis, from a patient treated with antithyroid drugs. The origin of this receptor is a woman aged 25 to 39 with Graves disease.

The CDR3 is CASRTETGNYGYTF. For the CDR3, the DNA is TGCGCCAGCAGGACTGAAACAGGAAACTATGGCTACACCTTC. The genes are TRBV5-1 and TRBJ1-2, with D possibly being TRBD1 (5 bases). Germline lookup yields CDR1 SGHRS and CDR2 YFSETQ. The CDR3 runs to 14 residues. Between the trimmed V and J ends, which lost 5 bases and 2 bases, there was a span of 13 bases.